Listed below are T cell receptor beta chains from one sample, sequenced in a study of cytomegalovirus exposure and HLA in healthy donors. Sequencing used immunoSEQ multiplex PCR; TCRdb keeps in-frame clones, though not all of them. The sample lists some 110,000 clones, less than 80% occurring once. Sequences were obtained from PBMCs. The receptors were sampled from a woman aged 30 to 39 in good health and CMV-seronegative. Each CDR3 is given with its conserved first and last residue. A D gene is named only where the DNA matches it firmly. Size values are once, few and many counts, or a class for expanded clones, and some rows have none.

d_call	clone_size	v_call	j_call	cdr3_length	cdr3_nt	cdr3_aa
TRBD2	-	TRBV18	TRBJ2-1	17	TGTGCCAGCTCACCAAACTTCGGGGGAGGGTCCTACAATGAGCAGTTCTTC	CASSPNFGGGSYNEQFF
-	-	TRBV6-5	TRBJ2-1	15	TGTGCCAGCAGTCACAGACCGGACTCCTACAATGAGCAGTTCTTC	CASSHRPDSYNEQFF
-	few	TRBV29-1	TRBJ2-3	13	TGCAGCGTTTGTCGGGGGTTTACAGATACGCAGTATTTT	CSVCRGFTDTQYF
-	few	TRBV5-1	TRBJ1-3	16	TGCGCCAGCAGCCCCCTTTCCGAGGGCTCTGGAAACACCATATATTTT	CASSPLSEGSGNTIYF
-	few	TRBV6-5	TRBJ1-2	12	TGTGCCAGCAGCGACAGACTCTATGGCTACACCTTC	CASSDRLYGYTF
TRBD1	-	TRBV28	TRBJ1-6	14	TGTGCCACCACGGGGACAGGGGACAATTCACCCCTCCACTTT	CATTGTGDNSPLHF
TRBD1	-	TRBV30	TRBJ1-4	16	TGTGCCTGGAGCCTTCTCTTACAGGGGGGAGGTGAAAAACTGTTTTTT	CAWSLLLQGGGEKLFF
-	-	TRBV6-1	TRBJ1-6	13	TGTGCCACCACCATGGGGGGAATTTCACCCCTCCACTTT	CATTMGGISPLHF
-	-	TRBV5-1	TRBJ2-1	17	TGCGCCAGCAGCTTGTGGTGGCAGGGGAGCTCCTACAATGAGCAGTTCTTC	CASSLWWQGSSYNEQFF
-	few	TRBV7-9	TRBJ2-7	14	TGTGCCAGCAGCTACTCGGAGAAGGCCTACGAGCAGTACTTC	CASSYSEKAYEQYF
TRBD2	-	TRBV7-2	TRBJ2-4	14	TGTGCCAGCAGCTTTAGCGGGAGAGGTGGCATTCAGTACTTC	CASSFSGRGGIQYF
-	-	TRBV7-8	TRBJ2-4	17	TGTGCCAGCAGCTTTGGGCTAGCGCTAGGAACCAAAAACATTCAGTACTTC	CASSFGLALGTKNIQYF
-	-	TRBV9	TRBJ1-3	14	TGTGCCAGCAGCGTAGCGGGATCTGGAAACACCATATATTTT	CASSVAGSGNTIYF
TRBD1	-	TRBV29-1	TRBJ2-1	16	TGCAGCGGGGGGTGGCGGACAGGGGGCAGAGACAATGAGCAGTTCTTC	CSGGWRTGGRDNEQFF
-	-	TRBV5-1	TRBJ1-1	15	TGCGCCAGCAGCTTGCGACGGGGGGGGATTGATGGAGCTTTCTTT	CASSLRRGGIDGAFF
TRBD2	few	TRBV2	TRBJ2-1	14	TGTGCCAGCAGCCTAGCGGGAGGTGGGTATGAGCAGTTCTTC	CASSLAGGGYEQFF
-	-	TRBV5-6	TRBJ1-5	13	TGTGCCAGCAGCTTGCAGGCCGGACAGCCCCAGCATTTT	CASSLQAGQPQHF
TRBD1	-	TRBV28	TRBJ1-1	19	TGTGCCAGCAGGCCCGGGACAGGGCTATCACGACGGCTGAACACTGAAGCTTTCTTT	CASRPGTGLSRRLNTEAFF
-	-	TRBV28	TRBJ1-4	17	TGTGCCAGCAGTACCAGGGGAATTCTAGGGGATAATGAAAAACTGTTTTTT	CASSTRGILGDNEKLFF
-	few	TRBV5-1	TRBJ1-1	14	TGCGCCAGCAGCTCCGGGACATTGAACACTGAAGCTTTCTTT	CASSSGTLNTEAFF
TRBD1	-	TRBV7-7	TRBJ2-7	15	TGTGCTAGCAGCGCAGACAGGGAGTACCCCTACGAGCAGTACTTC	CASSADREYPYEQYF
-	-	TRBV6-6	TRBJ2-3	15	TGTGCCAGCAGTACGTCAGGGCTCGGCACAGATACGCAGTATTTT	CASSTSGLGTDTQYF
TRBD1	-	TRBV5-1	TRBJ2-7	16	TGCGCCAGCAGCTTGGGAAGGGACAGGACTTCCTACGAGCAGTACTTC	CASSLGRDRTSYEQYF
-	-	TRBV7-2	TRBJ2-7	11	TGTGCCAGCAGCTTAGACAACGAGCAGTACTTC	CASSLDNEQYF
TRBD1	-	TRBV6-1	TRBJ1-1	13	TGTGCCAGCAGGGACAGGGGTTACACTGAAGCTTTCTTT	CASRDRGYTEAFF
-	once	TRBV2	TRBJ2-2	14	TGTGCCAGCCGGGACAATTCGAACACCGGGGAGCTGTTTTTT	CASRDNSNTGELFF
TRBD2	once	TRBV13	TRBJ2-7	15	TGTGCCAGCAGTTACCTTTCTAGCGGGCTGTACGAGCAGTACTTC	CASSYLSSGLYEQYF
TRBD2	-	TRBV29-1	TRBJ2-1	13	TGCAGCGACTTTAGCGGGAGTCCTGATGAGCAGTTCTTC	CSDFSGSPDEQFF
TRBD1	-	TRBV7-9	TRBJ2-5	18	TGTGCCAGCAGCTGGGACAGGGGATTTTTGGCTTTCCAAGAGACCCAGTACTTC	CASSWDRGFLAFQETQYF
TRBD1	-	TRBV6-1	TRBJ2-7	17	TGTGCCAGCAGTGAAGCCAGGGGGACGCCAGTTCTCTACGAGCAGTACTTC	CASSEARGTPVLYEQYF
-	-	TRBV4-1	TRBJ2-1	16	TGCGCCAGCAGCCAAGTTCGCGGGAAGGTGTACAATGAGCAGTTCTTC	CASSQVRGKVYNEQFF
TRBD2	few	TRBV27	TRBJ2-3	15	TGTGCCAGCAGGGTGGGACTAACCGCGGGAGATACGCAGTATTTT	CASRVGLTAGDTQYF
TRBD2	-	TRBV7-2	TRBJ2-7	19	TGTGCCAGCAGCTTAGCGCAAAAAGCGGGAGGGCCAAGAGGTTACGAGCAGTACTTC	CASSLAQKAGGPRGYEQYF
-	few	TRBV7-8	TRBJ1-1	16	TGTGCCAGCAGCCTGATTCCAGGGAACAGGGACACTGAAGCTTTCTTT	CASSLIPGNRDTEAFF
-	-	TRBV19	TRBJ2-4	14	TGTGCCAGTAGTGGGGGACTAGCCAAAAACATTCAGTACTTC	CASSGGLAKNIQYF
-	-	TRBV9	TRBJ2-1	12	TGTGCCAGCAGGCGGGGGCACAATGAGCAGTTCTTC	CASRRGHNEQFF
-	-	TRBV6-5	TRBJ1-1	14	TGTGCCAGCAGTTCCCCTGGGGGGGTCACTGAAGCTTTCTTT	CASSSPGGVTEAFF
-	-	TRBV5-1	TRBJ2-5	13	TGCGCCAGCAGCTACGGGGTCCAGGAGACCCAGTACTTC	CASSYGVQETQYF
-	-	TRBV2	TRBJ1-4	15	TGTGCCAGCAGCTACGACAGGCGTAACGATGAAAAACTGTTTTTT	CASSYDRRNDEKLFF
TRBD1	-	TRBV28	TRBJ2-7	15	TGTGCCAGCAGTTTGGCAGACAGGGGGGGTTACGAGCAGTACTTC	CASSLADRGGYEQYF
-	-	TRBV30	TRBJ1-1	13	TGTGCCTGGAGTGTCCCGGGAAACACTGAAGCTTTCTTT	CAWSVPGNTEAFF
-	-	TRBV7-2	TRBJ2-5	15	TGTGCCAGCAGCTTAGTTTGGTCAGACCAAGAGACCCAGTACTTC	CASSLVWSDQETQYF
TRBD2	few	TRBV2	TRBJ2-1	17	TGTGCCAGCAGTGAAGCGCTTGGCGGGAGCTCCTACAATGAGCAGTTCTTC	CASSEALGGSSYNEQFF